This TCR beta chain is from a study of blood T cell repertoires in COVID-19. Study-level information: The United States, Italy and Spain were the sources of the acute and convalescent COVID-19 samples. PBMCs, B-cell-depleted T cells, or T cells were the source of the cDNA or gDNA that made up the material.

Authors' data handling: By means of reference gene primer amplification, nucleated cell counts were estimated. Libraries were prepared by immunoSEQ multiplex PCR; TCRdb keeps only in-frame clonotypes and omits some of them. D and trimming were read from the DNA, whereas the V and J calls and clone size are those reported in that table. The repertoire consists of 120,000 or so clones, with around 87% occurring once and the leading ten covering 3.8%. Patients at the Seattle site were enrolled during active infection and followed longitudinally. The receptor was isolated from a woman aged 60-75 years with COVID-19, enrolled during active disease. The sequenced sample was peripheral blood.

The DNA of the CDR3 is TGTGCCATCAGGCCGAGGCAGCTCTACGAGCAGTACTTC. Its translation is CAIRPRQLYEQYF. The chain joins TRBV10-3 to TRBJ2-7; D call uncertain. V was clipped by 6 bases and J by 3 bases, with 12 bases between them. The CDR3 consists of 13 residues. Germline assignment: CDR1 ENHRY and CDR2 SYGVKD.